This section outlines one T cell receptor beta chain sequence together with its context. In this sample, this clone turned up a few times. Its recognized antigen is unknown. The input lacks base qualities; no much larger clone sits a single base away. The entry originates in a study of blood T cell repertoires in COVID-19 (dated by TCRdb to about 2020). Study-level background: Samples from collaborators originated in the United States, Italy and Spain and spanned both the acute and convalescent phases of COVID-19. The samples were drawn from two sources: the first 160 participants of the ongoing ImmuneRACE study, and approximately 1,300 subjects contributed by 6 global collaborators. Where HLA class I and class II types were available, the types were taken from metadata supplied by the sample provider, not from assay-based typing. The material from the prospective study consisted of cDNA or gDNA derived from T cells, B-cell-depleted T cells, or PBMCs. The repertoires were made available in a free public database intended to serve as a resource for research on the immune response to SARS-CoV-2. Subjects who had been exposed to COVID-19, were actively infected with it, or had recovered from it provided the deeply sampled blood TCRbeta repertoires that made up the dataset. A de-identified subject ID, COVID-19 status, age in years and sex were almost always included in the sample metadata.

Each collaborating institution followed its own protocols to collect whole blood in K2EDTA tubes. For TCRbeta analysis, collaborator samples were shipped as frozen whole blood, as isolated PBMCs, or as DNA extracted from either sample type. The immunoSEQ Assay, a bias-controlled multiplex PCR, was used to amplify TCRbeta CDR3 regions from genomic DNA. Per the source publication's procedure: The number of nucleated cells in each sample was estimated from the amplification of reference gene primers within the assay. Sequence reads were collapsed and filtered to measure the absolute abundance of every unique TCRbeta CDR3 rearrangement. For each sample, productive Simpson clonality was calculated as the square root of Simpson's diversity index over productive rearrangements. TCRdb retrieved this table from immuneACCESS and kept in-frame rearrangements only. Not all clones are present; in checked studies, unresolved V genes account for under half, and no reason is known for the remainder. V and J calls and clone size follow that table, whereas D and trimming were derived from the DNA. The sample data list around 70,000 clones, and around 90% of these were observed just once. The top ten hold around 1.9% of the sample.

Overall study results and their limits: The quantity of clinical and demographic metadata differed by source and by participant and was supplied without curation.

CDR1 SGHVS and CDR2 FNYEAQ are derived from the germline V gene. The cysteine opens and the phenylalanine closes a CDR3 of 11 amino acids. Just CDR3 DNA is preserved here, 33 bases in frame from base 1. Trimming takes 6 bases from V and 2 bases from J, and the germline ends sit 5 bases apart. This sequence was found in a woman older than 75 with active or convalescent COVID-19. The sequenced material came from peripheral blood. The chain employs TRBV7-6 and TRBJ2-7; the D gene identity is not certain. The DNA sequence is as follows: TGTGCCAGCAGGCAGGCCTACGAGCAGTACTTC. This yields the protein CASRQAYEQYF.